This T cell receptor beta chain was recorded in a study of read filtering for tumor transcriptome and immune sequencing. Points from the study as a whole: Approximately 82% of IR-seq clonotypes had one read, totaling 3% to 4% of reads; RNA-seq: about 70% and 40%. The CD138-negative fraction was mixed bone marrow immune cells, not pure T cells. IR-seq and RNA-seq agreed better without single-read clonotypes.

This CDR3 spans 12 amino acids. CDR1 and CDR2 from the germline V gene are LNHDA and SQIVND (reference sequence). Deletions cut 11 bases from V and 10 bases from J, with 18 bases between. This clonotype was detected ten times or more. Its antigen remains unknown. A much larger clone sits a single nucleotide away, making a read error possible. The library was built from about 370 ng RNA with molecular barcoded adaptors for alpha/delta and beta/gamma chains. TCRdb reprocessed the reads with MiXCR, giving one entry per CDR3 protein. The sample holds 39,000 or so distinct CDR3 sequences, more than 13% seen once.

The sample comprised a population of CD138-negative cells sorted from bone marrow. The chain employs TRBV19 and TRBJ2-1; a possible D gene is TRBD2 (6 bases). This clonotype was obtained from a donor aged 40 or over with multiple myeloma. CDR3 protein: CAGRSSGLEQFF. CDR3 DNA sequence: TGTGCCGGCAGGAGTAGCGGCCTAGAGCAGTTCTTC.